This T cell receptor (beta chain) was captured by sequencing in a study of T cell responses to AZD1222 COVID-19 vaccine. General study points: Recipients of two AZD1222 doses showed rising Spike-specific TCR breadth and depth. White British ancestry dominated among donors, who included more females, and clonal diversity was possibly underestimated.

Assay used: immunoSEQ multiplex PCR; TCRdb lists only in-frame clones, some missing. The sample holds 100,000 to 150,000 clones, 86% seen once. With regard to this clone: Antigen: not known.

Trimming took off 4 bases at V and 0 bases at J, with 10 bases between the two ends. The germline gives CDR1 SGHTA, CDR2 FQGNSA. The length of the CDR3 is 14 residues. The genes are TRBV7-2 and TRBJ2-7; D gene ambiguous. The sequence derives from an adult in good health. The sequencing here drew on peripheral blood, taken on day 0 of AZD1222 vaccination. CDR3 in amino acids: CASSSSHGSYEQYF. DNA of the CDR3: TGTGCCAGCAGCTCGTCACACGGCTCCTACGAGCAGTACTTC.